Listed here are 5 T cell receptor beta chains from one sample, sequenced in a study of T cell responses to AZD1222 COVID-19 vaccine. Using immunoSEQ multiplex PCR, the repertoire was profiled, and TCRdb retains in-frame clones only, with some absent. The data contain 150,000 or so clones, around 92% of them singletons. The sequencing used peripheral blood, collected on day 0 of AZD1222 vaccination. These receptors all stem from an adult in good health.

The chain carries TRBV3-1 (or the pseudogene TRBV3-2) and TRBJ1-2, with 8 bases aligning to TRBD1. With 1 base clipped from V and 4 bases from J, the junction kept 5 bases outside the gene matches. The germline V gene has CDR1 LGHDT and CDR2 YNNKEL (reference sequence). CDR3 length equals 15 residues. CDR3 loop: CASSQAGGAVYGYTF. The CDR3 DNA is TGTGCCAGCAGCCAAGCAGGGGGCGCGGTCTATGGCTACACCTTC.

The chain recombines TRBV19 with TRBJ2-7; D perhaps matches TRBD2 (5 bases). Germline loops: CDR1 LNHDA, CDR2 SQIVND (reference sequence). The CDR3 sequence is 14 residues long. V dropped 7 bases and J dropped 0 bases, with 13 bases sitting between them. Here the CDR3 DNA reads TGTGCCAGTAAGTCAGTAGGGAGCTCCTACGAGCAGTACTTC. The encoded protein is CASKSVGSSYEQYF.

The rearrangement links TRBV14 to TRBJ2-1; 8 bases fit TRBD2. Germline CDR1 and CDR2: SGHDN and FVKESK. This CDR3 is 11 amino acids long. V was pared by 3 bases and J by 12 bases, with 1 base of the junction left unmatched. CDR3 DNA sequence: TGTGCCAGCAGCCAGGCGGGAGGGCAGTTCTTC. This encodes CASSQAGGQFF.

The gene calls are TRBV3-1 (or the pseudogene TRBV3-2) and TRBJ2-3; 7 bases line up with TRBD2. CDR3 size: 16 residues. From germline, CDR1 is LGHDT and CDR2 YNNKEL (reference sequence). V lost 4 bases to trimming and J lost 1 base; unmatched junction nucleotides: 8. The CDR3 coding sequence is TGTGCCAGCAGCCGAAGCGGGGCCCTAGGCACAGATACGCAGTATTTT. It encodes CASSRSGALGTDTQYF.

The chain combines TRBV7-9 with TRBJ2-1; D call uncertain. The CDR3 runs to 15 residues. The V end lost 3 bases, the J end lost 0 bases, and 9 bases lay between the germline ends. Germline-derived CDR1 and CDR2 are SEHNR and FQNEAQ (reference sequence). CDR3 region: CASSLDGGSYNEQFF. Written as DNA, the CDR3 is TGTGCCAGCAGCTTGGACGGCGGCTCCTACAATGAGCAGTTCTTC.